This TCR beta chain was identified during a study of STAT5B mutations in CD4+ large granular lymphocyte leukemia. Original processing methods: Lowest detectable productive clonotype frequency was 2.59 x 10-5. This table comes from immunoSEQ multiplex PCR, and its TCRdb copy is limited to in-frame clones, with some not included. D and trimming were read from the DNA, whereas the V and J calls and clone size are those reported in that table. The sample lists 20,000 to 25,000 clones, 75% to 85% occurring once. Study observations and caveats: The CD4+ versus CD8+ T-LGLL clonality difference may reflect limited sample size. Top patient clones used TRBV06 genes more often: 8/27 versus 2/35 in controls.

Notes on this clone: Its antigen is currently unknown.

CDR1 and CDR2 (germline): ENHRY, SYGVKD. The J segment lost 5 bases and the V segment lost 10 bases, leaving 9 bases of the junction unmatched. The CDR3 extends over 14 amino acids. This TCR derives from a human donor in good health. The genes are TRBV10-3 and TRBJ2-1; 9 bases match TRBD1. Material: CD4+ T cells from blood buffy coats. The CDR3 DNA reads TGTGCCACGACAGGGGGAGCGAGAAACAATGAGCAGTTCTTC. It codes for CATTGGARNNEQFF.